The 32 T cell receptor beta chains presented below share a single source sample, sequenced in a study of tumor-infiltrating T cells and Merkel cell polyomavirus. At the level of the study: The study examined CD8+ T cells specific for the Merkel cell polyomavirus KLL epitope.

Repertoires were generated with immunoSEQ multiplex PCR, while TCRdb's copy carries only in-frame clones and drops some. The data contain a few thousand clones, approximately 98% of them singletons. Robust Merkel cell polyomavirus Large T antigen positivity by immunohistochemistry was seen in all patients' tumors. The source material was lymph node tissue. All receptors come from a man aged 65-85 years with Merkel cell carcinoma.

The chain recombines TRBV6-8 with TRBJ2-7, with D perhaps TRBD2 (7 bases). Trimming removed 10 bases at V and 0 bases at J, with 19 bases between. CDR1 is MNHGY, CDR2 SAAAGT, per germline. This CDR3 spans 15 amino acids. The CDR3 sequence is CATRGGTPSSYEQYV. The CDR3 DNA follows: TGTGCCACACGGGGAGGGACACCGAGCTCCTACGAGCAGTACGTC.

The rearrangement joins TRBV7-5 to TRBJ2-7; TRBD2 is taken as the D call from the table, unchecked against the DNA. TRBV7-5 is a pseudogene. The length of the CDR3 is 16 residues. The CDR3 DNA reads as TGTGCCAGAAGCTCCCGACCCGAGAGAGGAGTCTACGAGCAGTACGTC. Its translation: CARSSRPERGVYEQYV.

The chain carries TRBV7-2 and TRBJ2-5; tentative D call: TRBD2 (5 bases). The germline V gene has CDR1 SGHTA and CDR2 FQGNSA. With 5 bases removed from V and 9 bases from J, the gap between germline ends came to 10 bases. The CDR3 has 11 amino acids. The CDR3 spells CASSGGRAQYF. The CDR3, as DNA: TGTGCCAGCAGCGGAGGCCGGGCCCAGTACTTC.

The chain combines TRBV7-9 with TRBJ2-3, with 7 bases identical to TRBD2. This CDR3 comprises 13 residues. The germline CDR1 and CDR2 sequences are SEHNR and FQNEAQ (reference sequence). Losses at the gene ends were 0 bases for V and 12 bases for J; bases not matched to a gene: 6. The CDR3 nucleotides are TGTGCCAGCAGCTTAGCTGAGACTAGCACTCAGTATTTT. It yields the protein CASSLAETSTQYF.

This chain uses TRBV6-6 with TRBJ2-2; no definite D call. Germline loops: CDR1 MNHNY, CDR2 SVGAGI (reference sequence). Trimming left V 6 bases short and J 6 bases short, with 17 bases between. The CDR3 runs 15 residues. The CDR3 is CASSLPFIEAGELFF. The CDR3 coding sequence is TGTGCCAGCAGCCTTCCATTTATAGAGGCCGGGGAGCTGTTTTTT.

This sequence joins TRBV11-3 and TRBJ2-1, with D hard to call. Germline V CDR1 and CDR2: SGHNT, YENEEA. The CDR3 contains 15 residues. Trimming stripped 0 bases from V and 2 bases from J, with 8 bases between. The CDR3 region has the DNA TGTGCCAGCAGCTTAGACGGGTATCCCTACAATGAGCAGTTCTTC. Translation: CASSLDGYPYNEQFF.

This rearrangement joins TRBV7-8 to TRBJ1-1; tentative D call: TRBD1 (6 bases). Germline CDR1 is SGHVS and CDR2 is FQNEAQ. Between the trimmed V and J ends, which lost 7 bases and 1 base, there was a span of 13 bases. The CDR3 runs 14 residues. CDR3 bases: TGTGCCAGCACCGTGGGGGCCCGGAACACTGAAGCTTTCTTT. Translation: CASTVGARNTEAFF.

The rearrangement joins TRBV9 to TRBJ2-7, with D perhaps matching TRBD2 (6 bases). The CDR3 consists of 14 residues. With 0 bases removed from V and 3 bases from J, the gap between germline ends came to 10 bases. Germline CDR1 and CDR2: SGDLS and YYNGEE. The CDR3 coding sequence is TGTGCCAGCAGCGTAGGCCAGGGAGGCTACGAGCAGTACTTC. Translated: CASSVGQGGYEQYF.

This chain connects TRBV5-6 to TRBJ1-1; TRBD1 matches 7 bases. The junction had 5 bases not matched to a gene; V was cut back by 1 base and J by 2 bases. The CDR3 contains 15 residues. CDR1 and CDR2 from the germline V gene are SGHDT and YYEEEE. As DNA, the CDR3 is TGTGCCAGCAGCTTGAGGGGGCCGGGAAACACTGAAGCTTTCTTT. This gives the protein CASSLRGPGNTEAFF.

The chain combines TRBV27 with TRBJ1-1; D ambiguous. V was trimmed by 0 bases and J by 1 base, leaving 9 bases between them. The CDR3 has 15 residues. Germline values: CDR1 MNHEY, CDR2 SMNVEV (reference sequence). The CDR3 loop reads CASSLSSRGNTEAFF. The CDR3 DNA reads TGTGCCAGCAGTTTATCGTCTCGGGGGAACACTGAAGCTTTCTTT.

This rearrangement joins TRBV27 to TRBJ2-1, with 10 bases matching TRBD1. CDR1 and CDR2 from the germline V gene are MNHEY and SMNVEV (reference sequence). V lost 3 bases and J lost 9; bases outside the gene matches: 5. The CDR3 spans 14 residues. The CDR3, as DNA: TGTGCCAGCAGTTTTGGACAGGGGGATGCTGAGCAGTTCTTC. Encoded protein: CASSFGQGDAEQFF.

CDR3 in amino acids: CASSLDTNTGELFF. CDR3 sequence (DNA): TGCGCCAGCAGCCTGGACACGAACACCGGGGAGCTGTTTTTT. The rearrangement joins TRBV5-1 to TRBJ2-2, with D perhaps TRBD1 (5 bases). Trimming pared 4 bases from V and 0 bases from J, leaving 7 bases between. The CDR3 is 14 residues long. CDR1 is SGHRS and CDR2 is YFSETQ in the germline V gene. The complete variable domain, with remaining parts taken from reference TRBV5-1 and TRBJ2-2, reads KAGVTQTPRYLIKTRGQQVTLSCSPISGHRSVSWYQQTPGQGLQFLFEYFSETQRNKGNFPGRFSGRQFSNSRSEMNVSTLELGDSALYLCASSLDTNTGELFFGEGSRLTVL.

The CDR3 protein is CASSLGGMITDTQYF. The CDR3 coding sequence is TGTGCCAGCAGCTTAGGCGGGATGATTACAGATACGCAGTATTTT. The chain combines TRBV7-2 with TRBJ2-3, with a weak D call TRBD2 (6 bases). This CDR3 has 15 amino acids. Germline V lookup: CDR1 SGHTA, CDR2 FQGNSA. V was trimmed by 1 base and J by 3 bases, leaving 11 bases between them.

The CDR3 loop is CATSTPASGYNEQFF. The CDR3 DNA sequence: TGTGCCACCAGCACTCCGGCTAGCGGCTACAATGAGCAGTTCTTC. V is TRBV15 and J is TRBJ2-1, with TRBD2 matching over 7 bases. The CDR3 loop spans 15 amino acids. V gave up 4 bases and J gave up 3 bases; unmatched junction bases: 6. Germline V CDR1 and CDR2: LNHNV, YYDKDF (reference sequence).

The chain links TRBV29-1 to TRBJ2-7, with D perhaps TRBD1 (6 bases). The CDR3 covers 12 residues. V lost 6 bases to trimming and J lost 0 bases, with 9 bases between them. Germline CDR1 is SQVTM and CDR2 is ANQGSEA. The chain's CDR3 is CSVRTVSYEQYF. The CDR3 region has the DNA TGCAGCGTCCGGACAGTCTCCTACGAGCAGTACTTC.

The chain is built from TRBV29-1 and TRBJ2-3, with 10 bases identical to TRBD2. CDR1 is SQVTM and CDR2 is ANQGSEA in the germline V gene. This CDR3 contains 13 residues. Trimming removed 7 bases from V and 5 bases from J; junction bases left unmatched: 6. CDR3 sequence: CSAIAGGLDTQYF. The CDR3 bases are TGCAGCGCAATAGCGGGAGGTTTAGATACGCAGTATTTT.

The CDR3 sequence: CTSSQLVAGELFF. The CDR3 DNA reads as TGTACCAGCAGCCAACTGGTGGCCGGGGAGCTGTTTTTT. The chain recombines TRBV7-2 with TRBJ2-2; D is uncertain. CDR3 length: 13 residues. The V end lost 5 bases, the J end lost 6 bases, and 10 bases lay between the germline ends. CDR1 is SGHTA, CDR2 FQGNSA, per germline.

The genes are TRBV5-1 and TRBJ2-3; D gene unclear. With 0 bases removed from V and 6 bases from J, the gap between germline ends came to 14 bases. Germline V lookup: CDR1 SGHRS, CDR2 YFSETQ. This CDR3 is built from 15 residues. CDR3 nucleotides: TGCGCCAGCAGCTTGGGAAGCGTTATAGATGATACGCAGTATTTT. Protein product: CASSLGSVIDDTQYF.

The chain employs TRBV2 and TRBJ1-2, with D perhaps TRBD1 (5 bases). CDR1 and CDR2 (germline): SNHLY, FYNNEI. Trimming shortened V by 5 bases and J by 5 bases, and 15 bases separated the two germline ends. CDR3 size: 14 residues. The CDR3 protein is CASSIDSQSYGYTF. The CDR3 DNA follows: TGTGCCAGCAGTATCGACAGTCAGAGTTATGGCTACACCTTC.

This clone has only one observation. This chain connects TRBV5-1 to TRBJ1-1; maybe TRBD1 (6 bases). V was trimmed by 4 bases and J by 5 bases, leaving 18 bases between them. The CDR3 runs 15 residues. The germline V gene encodes CDR1 SGHRS and CDR2 YFSETQ. The CDR3: CASSRGGTPETEAFF. The CDR3 bases are TGCGCCAGCAGCCGCGGGGGGACACCCGAAACTGAAGCTTTCTTT.

The chain links TRBV9 to TRBJ2-7; 11 nucleotides align to TRBD1. CDR3 size: 19 residues. V lost 0 bases to trimming and J lost 0 bases; unmatched junction nucleotides: 11. Germline V gene data show CDR1 as SGDLS and CDR2 as YYNGEE. CDR3 sequence reads: CASSVGIGTGGFSSYEQYF. For the CDR3, the DNA is TGTGCCAGCAGCGTAGGAATAGGGACAGGGGGTTTCAGCTCCTACGAGCAGTACTTC.

The chain is built from TRBV4-3 and TRBJ1-2, with D hard to call. Trimming shortened V by 4 bases and J by 2 bases, and 8 bases separated the two germline ends. Germline-derived CDR1 and CDR2 are LGHNA and YSLEER. This CDR3 has 13 residues. The CDR3 DNA sequence: TGCGCCAGCAGCCGAGAACGGAACTATGGCTACACCTTC. Encoded protein: CASSRERNYGYTF.

The genes are TRBV9 and TRBJ2-1; 10 bases fit TRBD2. This CDR3 spans 16 amino acids. Trimming removed 0 bases from V and 8 bases from J; junction bases left unmatched: 8. CDR1 is SGDLS, CDR2 YYNGEE, per germline. CDR3 sequence: CASSVVPSGRGDEQFF. In nucleotides, the CDR3 is TGTGCCAGCAGCGTAGTGCCCAGCGGGAGGGGCGATGAGCAGTTCTTC.

The V gene is TRBV19, the J gene TRBJ2-2; TRBD2 matches at 9 bases. In germline, CDR1 is LNHDA, CDR2 SQIVND (reference sequence). The CDR3 sequence is 15 residues long. V shed 11 bases and J 2 bases; nucleotides not matched to a gene: 9. CDR3 sequence reads: CASQQGLANTGELFF. The CDR3 bases are TGTGCCTCCCAGCAGGGACTAGCCAACACCGGGGAGCTGTTTTTT.

The chain carries TRBV7-2 and TRBJ2-3, with 7 nucleotides matching TRBD1. The trim removed 5 bases at V and 5 bases at J, leaving 4 bases unmatched. This CDR3 region has 13 residues. CDR1 is SGHTA, CDR2 FQGNSA, per germline. Here the CDR3 reads CASSPRQGDTQYF. DNA of the CDR3: TGTGCCAGCAGCCCCCGACAGGGAGATACGCAGTATTTT.

This clone was recorded once. The rearrangement links TRBV15 to TRBJ1-5; D is unresolved. The CDR3 extends over 12 amino acids. CDR1 LNHNV and CDR2 YYDKDF come from the germline V gene (reference sequence). V was shortened by 3 bases and J by 4 bases, with 4 bases between the two germline ends. The CDR3 DNA sequence: TGTGCCACCAGCAGCCCAAATCAGCCCCAGCATTTT. It yields the protein CATSSPNQPQHF.

The V gene is TRBV7-9, the J gene TRBJ1-4; 8 positions match TRBD1. Trimming took 5 bases from V and 5 from J; bases not matched to a gene: 7. The CDR3 runs to 15 residues. Germline V CDR1 and CDR2: SEHNR, FQNEAQ (reference sequence). In DNA form, the CDR3 reads TGTGCCAGCAGCCAAGACAGGGGATTAAATGAAAAACTGTTTTTT. This translates into CASSQDRGLNEKLFF. Using reference TRBV7-9 and TRBJ1-4 for the parts outside the CDR3, the full variable domain is DTGVSQNPRHKITKRGQNVTFRCDPISEHNRLYWYRQTLGQGPEFLTYFQNEAQLEKSRLLSDRFSAERPKGSFSTLEIQRTEQGDSAMYLCASSQDRGLNEKLFFGSGTQLSVL.

With regard to this clone: Other DNA sequences in the sample encode the same CDR3. This chain uses TRBV13 with TRBJ2-1, with D perhaps TRBD1 (5 bases). Germline V gene sequence: CDR1 PRHDT, CDR2 FYEKMQ (reference sequence). Trimming stripped 5 bases from V and 2 bases from J, with 10 bases between. This CDR3 region has 14 residues. The CDR3 DNA is TGTGCCAGCAGCCGCAGGGTTGCCTACAATGAGCAGTTCTTC. It yields the protein CASSRRVAYNEQFF.

The CDR3 bases are TGTGCCTGGAGTTCTGGGGCCTACTCTGGAAACACCATATATTTT. It codes for CAWSSGAYSGNTIYF. V usage is TRBV30 and J usage is TRBJ1-3; TRBD1 might be the D (5 bases). In germline, CDR1 is GTSNPN, CDR2 SVGIG (reference sequence). Trimming removed 2 bases at V and 0 bases at J, with 11 bases between. This CDR3 has 15 residues.

The rearrangement joins TRBV7-3 to TRBJ2-6; D may be TRBD2 (7 bases). This CDR3 has 19 residues. Between the trimmed V and J ends, which lost 5 bases and 0 bases, there was a span of 20 bases. Germline V gene lookup returns CDR1 SGHTA and CDR2 FQGTGA. The CDR3 DNA reads as TGTGCCAGCAGCCAAACACCGAGGGGGGGAAGCTCTGGGGCCAACGTCCTGACTTTC. It codes for CASSQTPRGGSSGANVLTF.

This CDR3 is CASRPHSSTSDTQYF. CDR3 bases: TGTGCCAGCCGCCCCCACAGCTCTACTTCAGATACGCAGTATTTT. The gene calls are TRBV2 and TRBJ2-3; D is unresolved. The CDR3 extends over 15 amino acids. Trimming stripped 8 bases from V and 4 bases from J, with 19 bases between. Germline CDR1 and CDR2: SNHLY and FYNNEI.

The chain joins TRBV21-1 to TRBJ1-4; no check of the table's D call, TRBD1, against the DNA was made. TRBV21-1 is a pseudogene segment. The CDR3 has 19 amino acids. The CDR3 protein is CASSYSGTGVVETNEKLFF. DNA for the CDR3: TGTGCCAGCAGCTACTCCGGGACAGGGGTTGTAGAGACTAATGAAAAACTGTTTTTT.